The clone carrying this T cell receptor beta chain was observed at least ten times. What it binds is not known. Two separate time points each saw a draw of 6 to 6.5 milliliters of peripheral blood. The sample comes from a study of prognosis after radiotherapy for stage I lung cancer. Study summary: The study included approximately 14 patients with newly diagnosed primary stage I lung tumors and roughly 5 with oligometastatic NSCLC after surgical resection of the primary tumor. Study-wide results and caveats: Medians of roughly 10,000 versus 7,000 showed unique TCR clone counts falling after stereotactic body radiation therapy. Patients who went on to get distant metastases had lower Shannon entropy after stereotactic body radiation therapy.

The V gene's germline CDR1 is SEHNR and CDR2 FQNEAQ (reference sequence). The CDR3 has 15 amino acids. V gave up 11 bases and J gave up 2 bases; unmatched junction bases: 11. Two rounds of multiplex PCR amplified TCR beta CDR3 from genomic DNA. Round-one PCR had primers specific to each TRBV and TRBJ gene. TCRdb reprocessed the multiplex PCR reads with MiXCR, giving one entry per CDR3 protein. The sample has around 51,000 distinct CDR3 sequences; under 45% are singletons. This sequence originates from a donor aged 50 or older with non-small cell lung cancer. Sample: PBMCs, taken before or after stereotactic body radiation therapy (not recorded which). The chain uses TRBV7-9 and TRBJ2-2; 7 bases are shared with TRBD2. The CDR3 DNA reads as TGTGCCCCACTAGCGTGGGGCTATAACACCGGGGAGCTGTTTTTT. It translates to CAPLAWGYNTGELFF. The variable domain in full, completed from reference TRBV7-9 and TRBJ2-2, reads DTGVSQNPRHKITKRGQNVTFRCDPISEHNRLYWYRQTLGQGPEFLTYFQNEAQLEKSRLLSDRFSAERPKGSFSTLEIQRTEQGDSAMYLCAPLAWGYNTGELFFGEGSRLTVL.